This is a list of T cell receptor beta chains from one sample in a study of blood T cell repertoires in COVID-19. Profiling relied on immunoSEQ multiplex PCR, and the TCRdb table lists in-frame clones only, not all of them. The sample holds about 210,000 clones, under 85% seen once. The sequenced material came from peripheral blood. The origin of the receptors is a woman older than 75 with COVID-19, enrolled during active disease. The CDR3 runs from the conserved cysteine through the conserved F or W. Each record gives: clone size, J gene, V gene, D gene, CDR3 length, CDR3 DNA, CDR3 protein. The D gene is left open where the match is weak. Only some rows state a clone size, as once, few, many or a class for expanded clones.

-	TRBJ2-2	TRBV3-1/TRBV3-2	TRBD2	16	TGTGCCAGCAGCCGCGCCACGGGGGGGTGGTCCGGGGAGCTGTTTTTT	CASSRATGGWSGELFF
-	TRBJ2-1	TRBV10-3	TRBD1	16	TGTGCCATCAGTGAGAATACAGGGGGAGATTACAATGAGCAGTTCTTC	CAISENTGGDYNEQFF
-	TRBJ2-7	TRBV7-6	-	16	TGTGCCAGCAGCTCACAAAGACGTCAGGGTATGGTAAAGCAGTACTTC	CASSSQRRQGMVKQYF
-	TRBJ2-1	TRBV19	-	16	TGTGCCAGTAGTATACGGCGGCAACTCTCCTACAATGAGCAGTTCTTC	CASSIRRQLSYNEQFF
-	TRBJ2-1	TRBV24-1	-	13	TGTGCCACCAGTGATTTGATTGGAGATGAGCAGTTCTTC	CATSDLIGDEQFF
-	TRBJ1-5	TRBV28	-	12	TGTGCCAGCACTCCAGGGCGTCAGCCCCAGCATTTT	CASTPGRQPQHF
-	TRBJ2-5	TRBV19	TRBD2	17	TGTGCCAGTAGTGGGGGACTAGCGGGAGGGCCCGGCGAGACCCAGTACTTC	CASSGGLAGGPGETQYF
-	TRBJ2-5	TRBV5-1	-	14	TGCGCCAGCAGCTTGTGGGGGCAGGGGGAGACCCAGTACTTC	CASSLWGQGETQYF
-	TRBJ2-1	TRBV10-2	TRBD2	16	TGCGCCAGCAGTGGGTCGGGTAGGCGGGGGGGTAATGAGCAGTTCTTC	CASSGSGRRGGNEQFF
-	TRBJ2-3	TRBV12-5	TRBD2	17	TGTGCTAGTGGTTTGGTACTAGCGGGGGGCCTCACAGATACGCAGTATTTT	CASGLVLAGGLTDTQYF
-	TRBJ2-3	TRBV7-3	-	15	TGTGCCAGCAGCTTGGTAGGGACTAGCACAGATACGCAGTATTTT	CASSLVGTSTDTQYF
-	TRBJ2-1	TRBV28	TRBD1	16	TGTGCCAGCAGTAGCCGAGGACAGGGTCGCTACAATGAGCAGTTCTTC	CASSSRGQGRYNEQFF
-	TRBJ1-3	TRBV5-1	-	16	TGCGCCAGCAGCCGTGACCCGGGGACATCTGGAAACACCATATATTTT	CASSRDPGTSGNTIYF
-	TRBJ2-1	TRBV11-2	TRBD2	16	TGTGCCAGCAGCCCCTGGGCGGGAGGGCCCTACAATGAGCAGTTCTTC	CASSPWAGGPYNEQFF
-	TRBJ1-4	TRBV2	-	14	TGTGCCAGCCTGTTAGATGCAACTAATGAAAAACTGTTTTTT	CASLLDATNEKLFF
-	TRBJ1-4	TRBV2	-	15	TGTGCCAGCAGTGCCCAGGGTTCAACTAATGAAAAACTGTTTTTT	CASSAQGSTNEKLFF
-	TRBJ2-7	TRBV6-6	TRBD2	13	TGTGCCAGCAGGCGGGAGGCCGTCTACGAGCAGTACTTC	CASRREAVYEQYF
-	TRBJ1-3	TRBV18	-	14	TGTGCCAGCTCACCGCTAGGGGCTGGAAACACCATATATTTT	CASSPLGAGNTIYF
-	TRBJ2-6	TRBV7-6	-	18	TGTGCCAGCAGCTTAGGGGCAGGCACGATCACTGGGGCCAACGTCCTGACTTTC	CASSLGAGTITGANVLTF
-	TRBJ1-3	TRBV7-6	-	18	TGTGCCAGCAGTCTAAGGACCCCCCGACAGAACTCTGGAAACACCATATATTTT	CASSLRTPRQNSGNTIYF
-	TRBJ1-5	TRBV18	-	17	TGTGCCAGCTCACCACTAGACGGGGCAGGGGGCAATCAGCCCCAGCATTTT	CASSPLDGAGGNQPQHF
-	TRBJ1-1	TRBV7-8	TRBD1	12	TGTGCCAGCAGCTTAGTCTCACAGGGGGCTTTCTTT	CASSLVSQGAFF
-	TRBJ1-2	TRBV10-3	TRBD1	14	TGTGCCATCAGTGAGCAGACAGGGGCTCATGGCTACACCTTC	CAISEQTGAHGYTF
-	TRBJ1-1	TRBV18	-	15	TGTGCCAGCTCAGCTCAACAGGAGCCGAACACTGAAGCTTTCTTT	CASSAQQEPNTEAFF
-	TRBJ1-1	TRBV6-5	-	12	TGTGCCAGCCGGGGCTGGGGGGATGAAGCTTTCTTT	CASRGWGDEAFF
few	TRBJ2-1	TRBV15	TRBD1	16	TGTGCCACCAGCAGAGAGCCGGGACAGGGGGCCCGTGAGCAGTTCTTC	CATSREPGQGAREQFF
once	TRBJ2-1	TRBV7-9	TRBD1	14	TGTGCCAGCAGCCTCCGGGACAGCTACAATGAGCAGTTCTTC	CASSLRDSYNEQFF
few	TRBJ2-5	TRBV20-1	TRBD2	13	TGCAGTGCTAGTCGGGGGGAAGCGGAGACCCAGTACTTC	CSASRGEAETQYF
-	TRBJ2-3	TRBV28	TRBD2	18	TGTGCCAGCAGACCCCCTGGGGCAGGCAGCGGGAGGACGGATACGCAGTATTTT	CASRPPGAGSGRTDTQYF
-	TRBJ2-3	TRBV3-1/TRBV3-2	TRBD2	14	TGTGCCAGCAGCCAAGGGGCTAGCGGGGTTACGCAGTATTTT	CASSQGASGVTQYF
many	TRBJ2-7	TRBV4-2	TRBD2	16	TGTGCCAGCAGCCAAGATCTTCTAGCGGGGGTGTACGAGCAGTACTTC	CASSQDLLAGVYEQYF
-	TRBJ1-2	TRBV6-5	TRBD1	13	TGTGCCAGCGGACAGGGGACCCCTTATGGCTACACCTTC	CASGQGTPYGYTF
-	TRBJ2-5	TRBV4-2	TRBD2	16	TGTGCCAGCAGCCAAGCGACTAGCGGGGGCCAAGAGACCCAGTACTTC	CASSQATSGGQETQYF
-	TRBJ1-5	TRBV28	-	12	TGTGCCAGCAGTTTAACAGGGCAGCCCCAGCATTTT	CASSLTGQPQHF
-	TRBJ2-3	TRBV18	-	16	TGTGCCAGCTCGCTTACTAGGTCCACTGGCACAGATACGCAGTATTTT	CASSLTRSTGTDTQYF
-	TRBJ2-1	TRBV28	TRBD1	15	TGTGCCAGCAGTTTTTTGGACAGGGGAGGGTTTGAGCAGTTCTTC	CASSFLDRGGFEQFF
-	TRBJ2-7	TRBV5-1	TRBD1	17	TGCGCCAGCAGCGGCCTGCCGGGACAGGGGGCCAACTACGAGCAGTACTTC	CASSGLPGQGANYEQYF
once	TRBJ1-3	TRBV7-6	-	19	TGTGCCAGCAACCACATGCAGGGCGGCATTAGACGCTCTGGAAACACCATATATTTT	CASNHMQGGIRRSGNTIYF
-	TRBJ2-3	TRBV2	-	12	TGTGCCAGCAGTTATATCACAGATACGCAGTATTTT	CASSYITDTQYF
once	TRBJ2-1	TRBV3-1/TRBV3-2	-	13	TGTGCCAGCAGCTACCGGTTGGGGCATAAGCAGTTCTTC	CASSYRLGHKQFF
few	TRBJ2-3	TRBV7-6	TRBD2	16	TGTGCCAGCAGCTTAGTTGGTAGCGGGCCCACAGATACGCAGTATTTT	CASSLVGSGPTDTQYF
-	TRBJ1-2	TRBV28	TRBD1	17	TGTGCCAGCGGCCCCGGGACAGGGTATGTGGCTAACTATGGCTACACCTTC	CASGPGTGYVANYGYTF
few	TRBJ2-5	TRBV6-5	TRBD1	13	TGTGCCAGCAGTAGACAGGGGGAGGGGACCCAGTACTTC	CASSRQGEGTQYF
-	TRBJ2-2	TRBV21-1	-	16	TGTGCCAGCACCCCGGGAGGTTGGGTCGACACCGGGGAGCTGTTTTTT	CASTPGGWVDTGELFF
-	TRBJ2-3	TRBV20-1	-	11	TGCAGTGCTAGAGCAGCAGATACGCAGTATTTT	CSARAADTQYF
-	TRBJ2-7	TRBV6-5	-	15	TGTGCCAGCAGTTACGGCCAGGGGCCTTCCTACGAGCAGTACTTC	CASSYGQGPSYEQYF
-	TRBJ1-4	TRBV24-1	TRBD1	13	TGTGCCACCAGTGATTCGGGACAGTACAAACTGTTTTTT	CATSDSGQYKLFF
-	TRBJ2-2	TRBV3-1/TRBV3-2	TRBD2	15	TGTGCCACGAGAGCTAGCGGGGGACACACCGGGGAGCTGTTTTTT	CATRASGGHTGELFF
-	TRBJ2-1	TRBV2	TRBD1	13	TGTGCCAACGCGGGACAGGGAAACAATGAGCAGTTCTTC	CANAGQGNNEQFF
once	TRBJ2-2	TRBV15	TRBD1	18	TGTGCCACCAGCAGAGATCCCGGACAGGGGTCGAACACCGGGGAGCTGTTTTTT	CATSRDPGQGSNTGELFF
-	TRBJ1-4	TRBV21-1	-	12	TGTGCCATTCGGACAGGGCAGGGAAAACTGTTTTTT	CAIRTGQGKLFF
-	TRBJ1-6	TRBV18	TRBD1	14	TGTGCCAGCTCACCACAGGGACAGGGTACACCCCTCCACTTT	CASSPQGQGTPLHF